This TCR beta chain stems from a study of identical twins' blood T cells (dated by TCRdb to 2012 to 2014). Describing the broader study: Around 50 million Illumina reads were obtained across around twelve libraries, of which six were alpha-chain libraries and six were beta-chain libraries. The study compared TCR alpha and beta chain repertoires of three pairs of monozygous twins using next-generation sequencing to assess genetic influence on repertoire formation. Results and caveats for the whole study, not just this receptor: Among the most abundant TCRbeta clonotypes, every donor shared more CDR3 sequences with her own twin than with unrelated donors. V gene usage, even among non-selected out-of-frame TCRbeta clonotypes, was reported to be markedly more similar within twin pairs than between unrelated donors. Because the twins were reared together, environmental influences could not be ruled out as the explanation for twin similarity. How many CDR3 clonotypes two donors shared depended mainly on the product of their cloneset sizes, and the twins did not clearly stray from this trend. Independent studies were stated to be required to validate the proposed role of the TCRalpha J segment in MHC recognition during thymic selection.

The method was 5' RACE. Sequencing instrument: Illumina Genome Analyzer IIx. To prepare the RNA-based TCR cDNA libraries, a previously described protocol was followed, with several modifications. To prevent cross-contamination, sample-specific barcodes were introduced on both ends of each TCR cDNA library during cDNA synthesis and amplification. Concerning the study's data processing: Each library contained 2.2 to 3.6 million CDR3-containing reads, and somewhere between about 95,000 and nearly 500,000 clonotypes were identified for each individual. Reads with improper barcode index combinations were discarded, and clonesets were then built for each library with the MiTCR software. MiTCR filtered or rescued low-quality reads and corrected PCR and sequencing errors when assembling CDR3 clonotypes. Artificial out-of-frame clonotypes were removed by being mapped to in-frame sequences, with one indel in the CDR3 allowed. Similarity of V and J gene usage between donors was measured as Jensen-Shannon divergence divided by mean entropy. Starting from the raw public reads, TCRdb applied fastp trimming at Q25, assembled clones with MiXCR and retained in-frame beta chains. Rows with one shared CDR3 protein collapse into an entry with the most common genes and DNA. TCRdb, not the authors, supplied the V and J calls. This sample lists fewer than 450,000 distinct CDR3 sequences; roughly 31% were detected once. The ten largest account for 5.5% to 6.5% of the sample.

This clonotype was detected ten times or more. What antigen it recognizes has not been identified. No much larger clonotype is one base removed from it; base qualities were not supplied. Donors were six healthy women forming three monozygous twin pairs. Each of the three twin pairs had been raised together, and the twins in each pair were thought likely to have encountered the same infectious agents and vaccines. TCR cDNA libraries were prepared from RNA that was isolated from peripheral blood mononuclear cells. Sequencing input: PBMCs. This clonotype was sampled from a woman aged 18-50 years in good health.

The CDR3 reads as follows: CASNLAGSYNEQFF. The sequence in DNA is TGTGCCAGCAACCTAGCGGGATCCTACAATGAGCAGTTCTTC. The rearrangement joined TRBV2 to TRBJ2-1, with 9 bases aligning to TRBD2. The CDR3 holds 14 amino acids from the cysteine to the phenylalanine. CDR3 DNA is the only sequence kept; it has 42 bases, read in frame from the first base. In the germline V gene, CDR1 corresponds to SNHLY and CDR2 to FYNNEI. Here V drops 7 bases and J drops 1 base, and the junction holds 2 bases not matched to any gene.